This TCR beta chain was recorded in a study of blood T cell repertoires in COVID-19 (dated by TCRdb to between 2020 and 2021). Some background on the complete study: The collaborator samples originated in the United States, Italy and Spain and spanned the acute and convalescent phases of COVID-19. The samples were drawn from two sources: the first 160 participants of the ongoing ImmuneRACE study, and over 1,000 subjects contributed by 6 global collaborators. The dataset comprised deeply sampled blood TCRbeta repertoires from subjects exposed to, actively infected with, or recovered from COVID-19. Where available, HLA class I and class II types were obtained from metadata supplied by the sample provider rather than from assay-based typing. The repertoires were released in a freely available public database intended as a resource for research on the immune response to SARS-CoV-2. The prospective study material was composed of cDNA or gDNA derived from T cells, B-cell-depleted T cells, or PBMCs. Nearly every sample came with metadata listing a de-identified subject ID, COVID-19 status, age in years and sex.

TCRbeta CDR3 regions were amplified from genomic DNA by means of the immunoSEQ Assay, a bias-controlled multiplex PCR. In the paper's pipeline: Nucleated cell counts per sample were estimated from amplification of reference gene primers within the assay. To quantify the absolute abundance of each unique TCRbeta CDR3 rearrangement, sequence reads were collapsed and filtered. For each sample, productive Simpson clonality was calculated as the square root of Simpson's diversity index across productive rearrangements. TCRdb stores this immuneACCESS table with in-frame sequences only. Part of the clones is absent; in the studies checked, under half of the shortfall reflects unresolved V genes, and no reason is known for the rest. V and J calls and clone size follow that table, whereas D and trimming were derived from the DNA. The sample yields under 350,000 clones; around nine tenths were counted once. The top ten clones comprise over 2% of the sample.

About this clone itself: Its antigen target is currently unknown. No clone much larger than this one lies a single base away; base qualities are absent.

What the authors observed across the whole study: The quantity of clinical and demographic metadata differed by source and by participant and was supplied without curation.

Relative to germline, V is missing 6 bases and J is missing 2 bases, with 8 bases of the junction outside any gene match. Counted from cysteine to phenylalanine, this CDR3 has 16 amino acids. Just CDR3 DNA is preserved here, 48 bases in frame from base 1. For CDR1 and CDR2, the germline V gene (reference sequence) lists MNHEY and SMNVEV. In the prospective study, participants were about 18 to 90 years old, resided in about two dozen geographic areas of the United States, and were enrolled through a virtual design. To assign participants to cohorts, the prospective study relied on clinical history that participants themselves reported in a screening survey and a study questionnaire. Recovered participants in ImmuneRACE Cohort 3 were defined by two consecutive negative NP/OP PCR tests, clearance by a healthcare professional, or resolution of symptoms. In the prospective study, whole blood, serum and a nasopharyngeal or oropharyngeal swab were collected from each participant by mobile phlebotomists. Additional blood draws and questionnaires over an approximately two-month period could optionally be provided by prospective study participants. Before DNA extraction, blood samples from the prospective study were shipped at room temperature or frozen.

The sequence was collected from a woman between 18 and 29 years old who had recovered from COVID-19. Sequencing used PBMCs or T cells enriched from blood (not recorded which). The chain is encoded by TRBV27 joined to TRBJ2-3; 10 middle bases align to TRBD2. Here the CDR3 is given as CASSPIAGGVTDTQYF. The DNA sequence is given as TGTGCCAGCAGCCCCATAGCGGGAGGAGTCACAGATACGCAGTATTTT.